The rows below give T cell receptor beta chains drawn from one sample of a study of post-analysis software for immune sequencing data. In TCRdb, the PCR reads were re-called with MiXCR into one record per CDR3 protein. The sample lists 800,000 to 950,000 distinct CDR3 sequences; approximately 53% were seen once. The sample comprised blood. The receptor source for this set is a girl aged 5 to 17 with multiple sclerosis. CDR3s leave out the opening cysteine and the closing phenylalanine or tryptophan. Each record gives: CDR3 length, V gene, J gene, CDR3 protein.

length: 11
V: TRBV30
J: TRBJ1-2
CDR3: AWSRERNYGYT

length: 13
V: TRBV5-5
J: TRBJ2-5
CDR3: ASSLGGGTQETQY

length: 17
V: TRBV5-1
J: TRBJ2-6
CDR3: ASSLSGTALSSGANVLT

length: 12
V: TRBV29-1
J: TRBJ2-1
CDR3: SVKSPGDYNEQF

length: 14
V: TRBV7-9
J: TRBJ2-2
CDR3: ASSLRSSSATGELF

length: 13
V: TRBV5-1
J: TRBJ2-1
CDR3: ASSLGGGTNDEQF

length: 11
V: TRBV20-1
J: TRBJ1-2
CDR3: SAQSRGNYGYT

length: 13
V: TRBV7-2
J: TRBJ2-3
CDR3: ASRPQRQSPDTQY

length: 10
V: TRBV5-1
J: TRBJ2-1
CDR3: ASRPGSGEQF

length: 15
V: TRBV15
J: TRBJ2-7
CDR3: ATSRGGLGRGAYEQY

length: 14
V: TRBV27
J: TRBJ2-1
CDR3: ASNSAGTSGRGEQF

length: 14
V: TRBV6-5
J: TRBJ2-7
CDR3: ASSYYGSGSSYEQY

length: 12
V: TRBV7-9
J: TRBJ2-7
CDR3: ASSSSRGSYEQY

length: 13
V: TRBV7-2
J: TRBJ2-3
CDR3: ASSLWLAEGYTQY

length: 13
V: TRBV11-3
J: TRBJ2-5
CDR3: ASSRGGIPPNEQY

length: 11
V: TRBV20-1
J: TRBJ2-7
CDR3: SARVPGAYEQY

length: 15
V: TRBV4-2
J: TRBJ2-1
CDR3: ASSQELGTSRDNEQF

length: 15
V: TRBV5-1
J: NA
CDR3: ASSLVSKTGALYEQY

length: 16
V: TRBV20-1
J: TRBJ2-6
CDR3: SARDLGGGSSGANVLT

length: 12
V: TRBV12-3/TRBV12-4
J: TRBJ2-3
CDR3: ASRTGLSTDTQY

length: 11
V: TRBV12-3/TRBV12-4
J: TRBJ1-5
CDR3: ASSGTDNQPQH

length: 14
V: TRBV20-1
J: TRBJ2-7
CDR3: SAMGGTSGDSYEQY

length: 13
V: TRBV6-6
J: TRBJ1-2
CDR3: ASSLSPGPLYGYT

length: 13
V: TRBV20-1
J: TRBJ1-2
CDR3: SASPGDRYGYGYT

length: 8
V: TRBV4-1
J: TRBJ2-3
CDR3: ASGGDTQY

length: 18
V: TRBV7-3
J: TRBJ2-5
CDR3: ASSLGVGQGTGPIQETQY

length: 11
V: TRBV12-3/TRBV12-4
J: TRBJ1-2
CDR3: ASSFQGNYGYT

length: 15
V: TRBV14
J: TRBJ2-3
CDR3: ASSHQLAGGRADTQY

length: 10
V: TRBV20-1
J: TRBJ1-1
CDR3: SGAGDDTEAF